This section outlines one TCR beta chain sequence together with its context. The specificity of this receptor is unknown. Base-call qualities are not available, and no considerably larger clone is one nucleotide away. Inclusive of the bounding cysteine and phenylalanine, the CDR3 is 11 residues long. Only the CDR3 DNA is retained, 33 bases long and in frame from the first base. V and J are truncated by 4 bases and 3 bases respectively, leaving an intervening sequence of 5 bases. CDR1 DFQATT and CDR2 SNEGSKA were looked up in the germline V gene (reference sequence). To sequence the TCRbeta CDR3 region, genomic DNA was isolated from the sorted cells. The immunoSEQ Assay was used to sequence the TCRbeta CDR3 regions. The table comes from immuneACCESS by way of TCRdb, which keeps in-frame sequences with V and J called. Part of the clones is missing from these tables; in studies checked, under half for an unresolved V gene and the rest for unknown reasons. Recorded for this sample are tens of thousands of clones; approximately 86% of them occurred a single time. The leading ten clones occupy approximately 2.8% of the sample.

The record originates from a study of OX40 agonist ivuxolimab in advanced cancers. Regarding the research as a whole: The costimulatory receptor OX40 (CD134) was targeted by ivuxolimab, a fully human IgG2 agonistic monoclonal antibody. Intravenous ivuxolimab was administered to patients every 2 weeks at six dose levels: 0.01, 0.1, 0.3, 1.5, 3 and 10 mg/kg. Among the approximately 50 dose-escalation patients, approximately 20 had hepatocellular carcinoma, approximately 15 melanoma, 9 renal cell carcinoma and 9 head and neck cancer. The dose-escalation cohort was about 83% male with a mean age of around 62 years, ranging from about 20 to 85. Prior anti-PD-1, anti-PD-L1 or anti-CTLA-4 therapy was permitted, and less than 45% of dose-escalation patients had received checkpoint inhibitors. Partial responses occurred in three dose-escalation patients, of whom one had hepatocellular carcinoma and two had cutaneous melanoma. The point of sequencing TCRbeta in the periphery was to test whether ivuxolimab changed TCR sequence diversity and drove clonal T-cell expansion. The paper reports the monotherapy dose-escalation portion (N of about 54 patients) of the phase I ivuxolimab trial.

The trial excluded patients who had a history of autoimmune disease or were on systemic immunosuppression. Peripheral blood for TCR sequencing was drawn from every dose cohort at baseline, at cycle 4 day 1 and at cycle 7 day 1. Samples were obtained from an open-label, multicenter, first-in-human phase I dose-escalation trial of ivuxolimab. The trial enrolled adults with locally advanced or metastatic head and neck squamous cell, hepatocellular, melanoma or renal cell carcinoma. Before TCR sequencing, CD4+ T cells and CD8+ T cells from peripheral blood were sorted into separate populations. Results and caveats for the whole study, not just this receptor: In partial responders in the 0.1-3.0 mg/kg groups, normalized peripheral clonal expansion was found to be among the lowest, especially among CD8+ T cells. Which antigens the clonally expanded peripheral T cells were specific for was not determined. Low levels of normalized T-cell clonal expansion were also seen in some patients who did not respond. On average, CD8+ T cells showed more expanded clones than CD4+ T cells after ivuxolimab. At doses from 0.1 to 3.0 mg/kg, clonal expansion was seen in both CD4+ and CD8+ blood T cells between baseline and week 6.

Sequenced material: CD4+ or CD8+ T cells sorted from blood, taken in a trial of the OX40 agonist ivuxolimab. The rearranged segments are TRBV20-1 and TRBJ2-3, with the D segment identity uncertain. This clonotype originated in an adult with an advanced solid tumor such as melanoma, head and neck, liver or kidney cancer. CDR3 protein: CSAKITDTQYF. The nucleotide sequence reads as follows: TGCAGTGCTAAGATTACAGATACGCAGTATTTT.